This T cell receptor beta chain derives from a study of post-analysis software for immune sequencing data. Study outcomes and limitations: When patients were compared with controls, 4 or 5 TRBV segments were more frequent, TRBV5-6, TRBV5-1 and TRBV20-1 among them.

The authors incorporated unique molecular identifiers into the TCR beta cDNA libraries. TCRdb reprocessed the PCR reads with MiXCR, giving one entry per CDR3 protein. The sample lists a few hundred thousand distinct CDR3 sequences, around 34% seen once, with approximately 4.6% in the top ten. Regarding this clonotype: No antigen is known for it. Its ends do not fully match the called genes, so a read error is possible.

Germline V gene sequence: CDR1 LNHNV, CDR2 YYDKDF (reference sequence). The CDR3 length is 16 residues. Sequences were obtained from blood. The TCR originated in a girl aged 5-17 years with multiple sclerosis. The chain is built from TRBV15 and TRBJ2-3, with 10 bases aligning to TRBD2. In nucleotides, the CDR3 is TGTGCCACCAGCAGAGTAATAGCGGGGGGCACAGAGACGCAGTATTTT. It is translated as CATSRVIAGGTETQYF.